A selection of T cell receptor beta chains follows, all from one sample in a study of regulatory T cells in long-lasting Graves disease. Each CDR3 protein gets one entry after TCRdb re-called the multiplex PCR reads with MiXCR. Here the sample spans 400,000 to 450,000 distinct CDR3 sequences, 16% being singletons. These same data were also listed under a study on T cells in Graves' hyperthyroidism and ophthalmopathy.

Source: peripheral blood mononuclear cells (PBMCs), taken at new diagnosis, from a patient treated with antithyroid drugs. These receptor sequences come from a woman aged 25 to 39 with Graves disease. CDR3s include the opening cysteine and the closing phenylalanine or tryptophan. D genes are given only for firm matches. For some rows the clone size is stated as once, few or many, or as a class when expanded; others skip it.

j_call v_call clone_size d_call cdr3_length cdr3_nt cdr3_aa
TRBJ1-1 TRBV18 many NA 16 TGTGCCAGCTCACCACCCCGAAGCCAGCGAGGCACTGAAGCTTTCTTT CASSPPRSQRGTEAFF
TRBJ2-3 TRBV19 many TRBD2 17 TGTGCCAGTAGTGGACGGACTAGCGGAACTATCACAGATACGCAGTATTTT CASSGRTSGTITDTQYF
TRBJ2-7 TRBV6-2/TRBV6-3 many NA 17 TGTGCCAGCAGTTACGGACTCCGGGACAAAAGCTCCTACGAGCAGTACTTC CASSYGLRDKSSYEQYF
TRBJ2-1 TRBV28 many NA 15 TGTGCCAGCAGTCTGGGGGGTGATACCTACAATGAGCAGTTCTTC CASSLGGDTYNEQFF
TRBJ1-3 TRBV18 many TRBD1 13 TGTGCCAGCTCACGGGACAGGGGCAACACCATATATTTT CASSRDRGNTIYF
TRBJ1-1 TRBV28 many NA 13 TGTGCCAGCAGACAACAGGGGAACACTGAAGCTTTCTTT CASRQQGNTEAFF
TRBJ1-6 TRBV28 many NA 15 TGTGCCAGCAGTACCCGACAGGTTACGAATTCACCCCTCCACTTT CASSTRQVTNSPLHF
TRBJ2-1 TRBV12-3/TRBV12-4 NA NA 13 TGTGCCAGCAAATTCCCTAGCATGCGAGGATGGTTCTTC CASKFPSMRGWFF
TRBJ2-1 TRBV12-3/TRBV12-4 many NA 16 TGTGCCAGCAACCCACGGAGAAGTAGCTCCTACAATGAGCAGTTCTTC CASNPRRSSSYNEQFF
TRBJ2-3 TRBV3-1 few TRBD2 19 TGTGCCAGCAGCCAAGCGGGACTAGCGGGAGGACCCAGCACAGATACGCAGTATTTT CASSQAGLAGGPSTDTQYF
TRBJ2-2 TRBV20-1 many NA 14 TGCAGTGCTCTAGATAGGGGGGGTCCCGGGGAGCTGTTTTTT CSALDRGGPGELFF
TRBJ2-2 TRBV27 NA TRBD2 17 TGTGCCAGCAGTTTCGGACTAGCGGGAATTCGTACCGGGGAGCTGTTTTTT CASSFGLAGIRTGELFF
TRBJ2-1 TRBV10-3 NA NA 12 TGTGCCATCAAATCCCGCTACAATGAGCAGTTCTTC CAIKSRYNEQFF
TRBJ2-5 TRBV28 NA NA 13 TGTGCCAGCAGTCTGACAGAGGCGGAGACCCAGTACTTC CASSLTEAETQYF
TRBJ2-1 TRBV7-2 NA NA 16 TGTGCCAGCAGCTTAGTTAGGGGCTTTAACTACAATGAGCAGTTCTTC CASSLVRGFNYNEQFF
TRBJ2-4 TRBV6-9 NA NA 15 TGTGCCAGCAGTTTCCGGGCCTCTGGCAAAAACATTCGGTACTTC CASSFRASGKNIRYF
TRBJ2-3 TRBV2 many NA 14 TGTGCCAGCATCGCCAAGACTCGTTTGGATACGCAGTATTTT CASIAKTRLDTQYF
TRBJ2-1 TRBV15 many NA 12 TGTGCCACCAGCGATGGAGTCAATGAGCAGTTCTTC CATSDGVNEQFF
TRBJ2-5 TRBV20-1 many TRBD1 14 TGCAGTGCCAAAACGCAGGGGGCAAGGGAGACCCAGTACTTC CSAKTQGARETQYF
TRBJ2-2 TRBV28 few NA 16 TGTGCCAGCAGTTTTAGTGGCGGGATGAACACCGGGGAGCTGTTTTTT CASSFSGGMNTGELFF
TRBJ2-1 TRBV11-2 many NA 16 TGTGCCAGCAGGGTGACTGGAGGAAGCTCCTACAATGAGCAGTTCTTC CASRVTGGSSYNEQFF
TRBJ2-3 TRBV24-1 few NA 12 TGTGCCACCAGCGTAGGTTTGGATACGCAGTATTTT CATSVGLDTQYF
TRBJ2-4 TRBV6-1 few NA 13 TGTGCCAGCGCTCGGGACCCTTCGGACATTCAGTACTTC CASARDPSDIQYF
TRBJ2-7 TRBV28 few TRBD2 15 TGTGCCAGCAGTACTCCGGGACTAGCGGGACACGAGCAGTGCTTC CASSTPGLAGHEQCF
TRBJ2-7 TRBV6-2/TRBV6-3 many NA 17 TGTGCCAGCAGTTCTCTCGAGGCCGAGAAAAGGAGATACGAGCAGTACTTC CASSSLEAEKRRYEQYF
TRBJ2-7 TRBV11-3 many TRBD1 14 TGTGCCAGCAGCACAGGACAGGGCTCCTACGAGCAGTACTTC CASSTGQGSYEQYF
TRBJ1-6 TRBV27 few NA 17 TGTGCCAGCAGTTTAATGAGTTCAGGGATATATAATTCACCCCTCCACTTT CASSLMSSGIYNSPLHF
TRBJ2-2 TRBV11-2 few NA 17 TGTGCCAGCAGCTTAGGCGCACGCTCGGCGGGGACCGGGGAGCTGTTTTTT CASSLGARSAGTGELFF
TRBJ1-1 TRBV20-1 many NA 12 TGCAGTGCTAGATGGGTGAACACTGAAGCTTTCTTT CSARWVNTEAFF
TRBJ1-1 TRBV2 few NA 14 TGTGCCAGCAGTGATCGGGGCTCTAACACTGAAGCTTTCTTT CASSDRGSNTEAFF
TRBJ2-5 TRBV4-1 many NA 15 TGCGCCAGCAGCCAAGATGACTGGCTACAAGAGACCCAGTACTTC CASSQDDWLQETQYF
TRBJ2-7 TRBV29-1 NA TRBD2 15 TGCAGCGTTTCTGCCACCCAGCGGGAAGGCTACGAGCAGTACTTC CSVSATQREGYEQYF
TRBJ2-1 TRBV20-1 few TRBD1 13 TGCAGTACCCAGGGGGCAATTTACAATGAGCAGTTCTTC CSTQGAIYNEQFF
TRBJ1-4 TRBV11-2 many NA 13 TGTGCCAGCAGCTCCCATTCGCCCACAGGGTTATTTTTT CASSSHSPTGLFF
TRBJ1-2 TRBV28 many NA 13 TGTGCCAGCAGTTTCAGCCGATTCTATGGCTACACCTTC CASSFSRFYGYTF
TRBJ1-2 TRBV28 few NA 15 TGTGCCAGCAGTCTCCATACCGGGAGAAGCTATGGCTACACCTTC CASSLHTGRSYGYTF
TRBJ2-1 TRBV7-2 many NA 16 TGTGCCAGCAGCTTGGGAGTTTTAGGCCCCTACAATGAGCAGTTCTTC CASSLGVLGPYNEQFF
TRBJ1-2 TRBV6-1 many TRBD1 21 TGTGCCAGCAGTCACCCCTCGGGACAGGGGCTTAGAAGAGGAATTAACTATGGCTACACCTTC CASSHPSGQGLRRGINYGYTF
TRBJ2-1 TRBV28 many NA 15 TGTGCCAGCAGTATGGAGGGCCTCACAGGTTATGAGCAGTTCTTC CASSMEGLTGYEQFF
TRBJ1-2 TRBV13 many NA 13 TGTGCCAGCAGCTTACGGGGCGCGTATGGCTACACCTTC CASSLRGAYGYTF
TRBJ2-7 TRBV20-1 NA NA 14 TGCAGTGCTAGAGTGGGGGCGGGCTCCTACGAGCAGTACTTC CSARVGAGSYEQYF
TRBJ2-4 TRBV4-1 NA NA 16 TGTGCCAGCAGCCAAGATAGGAGGGGAGCCACCAACATTCAGTACTTC CASSQDRRGATNIQYF
TRBJ2-2 TRBV4-3 NA TRBD2 16 TGCGCCAGCAGCCAAGAGTCCGGGAGGGCCACCGGGGAGCTGTTTTTT CASSQESGRATGELFF
TRBJ1-5 TRBV29-1 few NA 16 TGCAGCGTTGAGGATTTATTGTGGCAGGGCAATCAGCCCCAGCATTTT CSVEDLLWQGNQPQHF
TRBJ2-7 TRBV6-2/TRBV6-3 many TRBD2 15 TGTGCCAGCAGTTACTCCGCTAGCGGGAGGTATGAGCAGTACTTC CASSYSASGRYEQYF
TRBJ2-7 TRBV28 many TRBD2 14 TGTGCCAGCAGCTTTGGCGGGAGCTCCTACGAGCAGTACTTC CASSFGGSSYEQYF
TRBJ2-7 TRBV28 NA NA 14 TGTGCCAGCAGTCAATCGGACGGCGTTGGCGAGCAGTACTTC CASSQSDGVGEQYF
TRBJ1-4 TRBV27 many NA 15 TGTGCCAGCAGCCAACAGGTTAAGCCTAATGAAAAACTGTTTTTT CASSQQVKPNEKLFF
TRBJ2-7 TRBV27 many TRBD1 14 TGTGCCAGCAGTTTGCGCAGGGGGCGCAGCGAGCAGTACTTC CASSLRRGRSEQYF
TRBJ1-1 TRBV7-9 many NA 16 TGTGCCAGCAGCCCTGGCCAGCTAGTTATGAACACTGAAGCTTTCTTT CASSPGQLVMNTEAFF
TRBJ2-2 TRBV5-1 few TRBD2 20 TGCGCCAGCAGCTTGCCCGCCGGGACTAGCGCCTCCGAGGGCACCGGGGAGCTGTTTTTT CASSLPAGTSASEGTGELFF
TRBJ2-1 TRBV20-1 many TRBD2 17 TGCAGTGCTAAACCATTCAACCGGGGACTAGCGGGAAATGAGCAGTTCTTC CSAKPFNRGLAGNEQFF
TRBJ2-7 TRBV6-1 many TRBD2 15 TGTGCCAGCAAAAGGGAGACTAGCGGGTCCTACGAGCAGTACTTC CASKRETSGSYEQYF
TRBJ2-7 TRBV11-2 few TRBD2 15 TGTGCCAGCACCAACCCTAGCGGGAGGGATGACGAGCAGTACTTC CASTNPSGRDDEQYF
TRBJ2-5 TRBV29-1 NA TRBD2 14 TGCAGCGTTACTGGACTAGCGGGACCAGAGACCCAGTACTTC CSVTGLAGPETQYF